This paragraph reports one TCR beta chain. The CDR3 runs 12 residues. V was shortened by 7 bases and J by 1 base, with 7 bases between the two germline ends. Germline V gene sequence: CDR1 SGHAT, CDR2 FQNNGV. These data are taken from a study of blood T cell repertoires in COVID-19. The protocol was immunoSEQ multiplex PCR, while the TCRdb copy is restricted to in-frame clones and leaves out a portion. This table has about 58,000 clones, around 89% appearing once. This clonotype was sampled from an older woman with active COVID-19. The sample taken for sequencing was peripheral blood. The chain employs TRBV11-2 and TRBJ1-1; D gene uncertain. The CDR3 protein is CASNFRNTEAFF. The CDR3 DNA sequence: TGTGCCAGCAACTTCAGGAACACTGAAGCTTTCTTT.